This TCR beta chain comes out of a study of OX40 agonist ivuxolimab in advanced cancers. At the level of the study: Patients received ivuxolimab, an agonistic anti-OX40 (CD134) antibody.

Libraries were prepared by immunoSEQ multiplex PCR; TCRdb keeps only in-frame clonotypes and omits some of them. The sample carries about 130,000 clones, approximately 90% recorded once. The TCR was taken from an adult with an advanced solid tumor such as melanoma, head and neck, liver or kidney cancer. Source: CD4+ or CD8+ T cells sorted from blood, taken in a trial of the OX40 agonist ivuxolimab.

The CDR3 spells CASCPGQGGFGYGYTF. The CDR3 bases are TGTGCCAGTTGCCCGGGACAGGGAGGTTTTGGCTATGGCTACACCTTC. The gene calls are TRBV19 and TRBJ1-2, with 9 nucleotides matching TRBD1. The CDR3 extends over 16 amino acids. V trimming: 8 bases; J trimming: 4 bases; junction bases outside the gene matches: 14. Germline CDR1 LNHDA, CDR2 SQIVND (reference sequence).